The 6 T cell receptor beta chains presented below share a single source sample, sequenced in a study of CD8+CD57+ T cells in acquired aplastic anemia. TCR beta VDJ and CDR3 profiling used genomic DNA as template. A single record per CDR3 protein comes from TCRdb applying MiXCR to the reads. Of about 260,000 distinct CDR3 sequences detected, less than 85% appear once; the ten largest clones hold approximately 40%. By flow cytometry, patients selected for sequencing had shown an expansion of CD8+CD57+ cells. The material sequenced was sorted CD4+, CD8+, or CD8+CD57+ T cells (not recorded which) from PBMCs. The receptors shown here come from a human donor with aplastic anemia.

CDR3 coding DNA: TGTGCCAGCAGCCAGGGGGGGGCCATGAACACTGAAGCTTTCTTT. It translates to CASSQGGAMNTEAFF. This chain joins TRBV11-3 and TRBJ1-1, with 7 positions matching TRBD1. The V segment lost 5 bases and the J segment 0 bases; nucleotides outside the gene matches: 6. The CDR3 contains 15 residues. Per the germline V gene, CDR1 is SGHNT and CDR2 is YENEEA.

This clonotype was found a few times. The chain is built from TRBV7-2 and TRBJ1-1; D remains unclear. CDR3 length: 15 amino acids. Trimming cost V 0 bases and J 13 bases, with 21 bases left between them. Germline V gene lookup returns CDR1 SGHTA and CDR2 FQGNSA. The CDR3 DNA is TGTGCCAGCAGCTTAGCGGGAGGTGGCAATACGCAGGATTTCTTT. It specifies CASSLAGGGNTQDFF.

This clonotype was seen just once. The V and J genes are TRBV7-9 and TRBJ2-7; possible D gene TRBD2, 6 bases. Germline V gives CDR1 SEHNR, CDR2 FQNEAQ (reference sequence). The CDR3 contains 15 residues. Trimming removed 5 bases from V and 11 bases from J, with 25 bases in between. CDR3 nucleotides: TGTGCCAGCAGCGCACTAGCAGAGACACAGTACTTCGAGTACTTC. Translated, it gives CASSALAETQYFEYF.

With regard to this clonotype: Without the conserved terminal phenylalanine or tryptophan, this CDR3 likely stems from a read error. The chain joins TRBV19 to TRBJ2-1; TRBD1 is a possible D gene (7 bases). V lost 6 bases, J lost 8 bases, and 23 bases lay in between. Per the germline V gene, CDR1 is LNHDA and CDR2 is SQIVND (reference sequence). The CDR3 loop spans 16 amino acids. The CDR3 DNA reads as TGTGCCAGTAGCCAGGGGGGCGGAACCGATCAGGATGAGCAGTTCGTC. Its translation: CASSQGGGTDQDEQFV.

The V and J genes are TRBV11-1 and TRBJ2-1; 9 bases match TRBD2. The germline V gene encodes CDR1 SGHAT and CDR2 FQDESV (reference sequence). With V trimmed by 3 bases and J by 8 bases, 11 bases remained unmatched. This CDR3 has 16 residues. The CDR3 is CASSFEMSGGSDEQFF. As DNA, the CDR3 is TGTGCCAGCAGCTTTGAAATGAGCGGGGGGAGCGATGAGCAGTTCTTC.

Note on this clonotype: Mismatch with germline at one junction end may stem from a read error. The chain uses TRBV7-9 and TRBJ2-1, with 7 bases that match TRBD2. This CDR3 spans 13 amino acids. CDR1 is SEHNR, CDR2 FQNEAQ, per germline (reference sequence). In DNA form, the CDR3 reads TGCGCCAGCAGCCAGGGACCAGCGGGAAGTCTGGCTTTC. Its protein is CASSQGPAGSLAF.